These T cell receptor beta chains were read from a single sample in a study of T cells in Graves' hyperthyroidism and ophthalmopathy. One entry per CDR3 protein, called by TCRdb with MiXCR from the multiplex PCR reads. The sample lists 450,000 to 700,000 distinct CDR3 sequences; 35% to 55% were seen once. Sequencing input: peripheral blood or thyroid tissue (not recorded which). These receptors were obtained from an adult woman with Graves' disease, either hyperthyroidism or ophthalmopathy (not recorded which). The CDR3 runs from the conserved cysteine through the conserved F or W. Each record gives: D gene, clone size, V gene, J gene, CDR3 protein, CDR3 DNA. A D gene is named only where the DNA matches it firmly. Rows may omit the clone size; those that give it use once, few, many or a size class.

>.|many|TRBV7-2|TRBJ2-7
CASSFRTAPVEQYF
TGTGCCAGCAGCTTTAGGACAGCGCCTGTCGAGCAGTACTTC
>TRBD2|many|TRBV10-1|TRBJ2-2
CASSSSLAGVHGELFF
TGCGCCAGCAGTAGTTCGCTTGCGGGAGTCCACGGGGAGCTGTTTTTT
>.|.|TRBV5-1|TRBJ1-1
CASSLSSGPNTEAFF
TGCGCCAGCAGCTTAAGTTCGGGCCCCAACACTGAAGCTTTCTTT
>.|many|TRBV5-8|TRBJ1-4
CASSLGLANEKLFF
TGTGCCAGCAGCTTGGGGTTAGCTAATGAAAAACTGTTTTTT
>.|many|TRBV10-2|TRBJ1-6
CASSESRGGTLHF
TGCGCCAGCAGTGAGAGCCGGGGAGGGACCCTCCACTTT
>.|.|TRBV29-1|TRBJ2-3
CSDLGITRRDTQYF
TGCAGCGACCTAGGGATAACGCGGCGAGATACGCAGTATTTT
>.|many|TRBV25-1|TRBJ1-1
CAAARGGEAFF
TGTGCCGCAGCGAGAGGGGGTGAAGCTTTCTTT
>.|.|TRBV29-1|TRBJ1-2
CSVEPGNYGYTF
TGCAGCGTTGAGCCAGGGAACTATGGCTACACCTTC
>.|.|TRBV6-1|TRBJ2-6
CASRISGSGANVLTF
TGTGCCAGCAGGATCAGTGGCTCTGGGGCCAACGTCCTGACTTTC
>TRBD2|many|TRBV20-1|TRBJ2-7
CSARGTSGDSYEQYF
TGCAGTGCTAGAGGGACTAGCGGGGACTCCTACGAGCAGTACTTC
>TRBD2|many|TRBV11-2|TRBJ2-7
CASSLGGLAGVEQYF
TGTGCCAGCAGCTTGGGGGGACTAGCGGGAGTCGAGCAGTACTTC
>.|few|TRBV2|TRBJ2-5
CASRDPGQETQYF
TGTGCCAGCCGGGACCCAGGACAAGAGACCCAGTACTTC
>.|.|TRBV15|TRBJ1-4
CATSRGEKLFF
TGTGCCACCAGCAGAGGTGAAAAACTGTTTTTT
>.|many|TRBV5-6|TRBJ2-7
CASSSIGGRYEQYF
TGTGCCAGCAGCTCGATCGGCGGGCGCTACGAGCAGTACTTC
>TRBD1|many|TRBV19|TRBJ2-2
CASSIAVQGAYTGELFF
TGTGCCAGTAGTATAGCAGTCCAGGGGGCGTACACCGGGGAGCTGTTTTTT
>TRBD1|.|TRBV6-5|TRBJ1-4
CASSYDRDEKLFF
TGTGCCAGCAGTTACGACAGGGACGAAAAACTGTTTTTT
>.|.|TRBV5-1|TRBJ1-1
CASAHGRLNTEAFF
TGCGCCAGCGCCCATGGCAGGTTGAACACTGAAGCTTTCTTT
>TRBD1|many|TRBV10-3|TRBJ1-1
CAISGGLVGTGNTEAFF
TGTGCCATCAGTGGAGGGTTAGTGGGGACAGGGAACACTGAAGCTTTCTTT
>TRBD1|.|TRBV15|TRBJ2-5
CATSGRQGTQETQYF
TGTGCCACCAGCGGTAGACAGGGGACCCAAGAGACCCAGTACTTC
>.|.|TRBV5-1|TRBJ2-2
CASSSGTVDRNTGELFF
TGCGCCAGCAGCAGCGGGACAGTTGATCGGAACACCGGGGAGCTGTTTTTT
>.|.|TRBV6-1|TRBJ2-6
CASSGHGEGSNVLTF
TGTGCCAGCAGTGGTCATGGGGAAGGTAGCAACGTCCTGACTTTC
>.|.|TRBV20-1|TRBJ2-4
CSASPQRDIQYF
TGCAGTGCTAGTCCTCAGCGAGACATTCAGTACTTC